In this sample, the clone carrying this T cell receptor (beta chain) turned up many times. What it binds is unknown. This sample was taken from a study of T cells in Graves' hyperthyroidism and ophthalmopathy. Study conclusions and caveats: Prediction of ophthalmopathy progression came a median around 6 months pre-onset.

The CDR3 loop spans 13 amino acids. V was shortened by 5 bases and J by 3 bases, with 9 bases between the two germline ends. Germline CDR1 and CDR2: KGHDR and SFDVKD. Amplification of TCR beta CDR3 regions used RNA as the template. Researchers ran a first-round RT-PCR on the TCR CDR3 using the HTBI primer set. TCRdb ran MiXCR on the multiplex PCR reads and lists one entry per CDR3 protein. The sample includes hundreds of thousands of distinct CDR3 sequences, roughly 45% of them seen just once. This chain connects TRBV24-1 to TRBJ1-2; D remains unclear. This receptor was obtained from an adult man with Graves' disease, either hyperthyroidism or ophthalmopathy (not recorded which). Sequenced: peripheral blood or thyroid tissue (not recorded which). CDR3 in amino acids: CATSAPWDYGYTF. CDR3 coding DNA: TGTGCCACCAGTGCCCCTTGGGACTATGGCTACACCTTC.